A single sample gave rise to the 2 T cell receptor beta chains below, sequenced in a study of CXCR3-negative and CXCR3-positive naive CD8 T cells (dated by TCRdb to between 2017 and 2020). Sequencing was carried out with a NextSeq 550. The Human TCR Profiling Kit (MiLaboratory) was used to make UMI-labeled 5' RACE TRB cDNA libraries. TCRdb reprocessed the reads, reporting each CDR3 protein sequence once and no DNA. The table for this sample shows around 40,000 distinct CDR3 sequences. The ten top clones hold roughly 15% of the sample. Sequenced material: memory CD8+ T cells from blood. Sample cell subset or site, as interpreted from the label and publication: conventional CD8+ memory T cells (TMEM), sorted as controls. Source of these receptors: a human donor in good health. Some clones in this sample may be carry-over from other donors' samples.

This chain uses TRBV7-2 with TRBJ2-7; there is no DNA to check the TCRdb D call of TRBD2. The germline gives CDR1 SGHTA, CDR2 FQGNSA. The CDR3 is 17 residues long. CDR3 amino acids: CASSSWSRSSGEYEQYF.

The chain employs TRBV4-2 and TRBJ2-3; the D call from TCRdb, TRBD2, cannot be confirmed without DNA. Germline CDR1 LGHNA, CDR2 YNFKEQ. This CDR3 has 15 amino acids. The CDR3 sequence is CASSQADYGTDTQYF.